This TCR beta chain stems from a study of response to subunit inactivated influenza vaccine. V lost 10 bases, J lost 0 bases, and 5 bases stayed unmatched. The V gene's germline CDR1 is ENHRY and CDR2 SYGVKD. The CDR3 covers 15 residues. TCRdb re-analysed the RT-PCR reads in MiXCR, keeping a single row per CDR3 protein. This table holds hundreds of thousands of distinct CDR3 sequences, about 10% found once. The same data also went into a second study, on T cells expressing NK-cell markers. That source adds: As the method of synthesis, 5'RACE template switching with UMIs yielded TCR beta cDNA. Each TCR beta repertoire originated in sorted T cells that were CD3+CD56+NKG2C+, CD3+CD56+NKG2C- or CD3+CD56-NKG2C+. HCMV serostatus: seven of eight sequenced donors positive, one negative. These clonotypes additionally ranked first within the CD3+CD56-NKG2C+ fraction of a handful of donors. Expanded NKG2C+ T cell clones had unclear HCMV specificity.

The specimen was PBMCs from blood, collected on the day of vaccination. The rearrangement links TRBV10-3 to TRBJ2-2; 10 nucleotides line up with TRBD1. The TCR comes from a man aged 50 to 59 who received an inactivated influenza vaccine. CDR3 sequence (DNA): TGTGCCACAGGGACAGGGGTGACGAACACCGGGGAGCTGTTTTTT. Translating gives CATGTGVTNTGELFF.